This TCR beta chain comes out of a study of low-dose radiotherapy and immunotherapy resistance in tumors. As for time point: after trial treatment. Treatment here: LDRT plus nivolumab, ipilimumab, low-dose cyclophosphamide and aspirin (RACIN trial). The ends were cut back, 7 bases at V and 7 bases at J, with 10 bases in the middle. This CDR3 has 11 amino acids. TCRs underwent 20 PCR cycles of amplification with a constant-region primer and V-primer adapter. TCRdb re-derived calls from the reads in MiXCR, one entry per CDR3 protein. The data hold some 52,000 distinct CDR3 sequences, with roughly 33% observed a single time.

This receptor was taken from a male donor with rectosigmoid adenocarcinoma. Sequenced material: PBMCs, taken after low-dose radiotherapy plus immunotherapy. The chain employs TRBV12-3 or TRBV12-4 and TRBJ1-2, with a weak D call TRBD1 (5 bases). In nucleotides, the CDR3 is TGTGCCAGCAACCGGCAGGGTGGCTACACCTTC. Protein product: CASNRQGGYTF.